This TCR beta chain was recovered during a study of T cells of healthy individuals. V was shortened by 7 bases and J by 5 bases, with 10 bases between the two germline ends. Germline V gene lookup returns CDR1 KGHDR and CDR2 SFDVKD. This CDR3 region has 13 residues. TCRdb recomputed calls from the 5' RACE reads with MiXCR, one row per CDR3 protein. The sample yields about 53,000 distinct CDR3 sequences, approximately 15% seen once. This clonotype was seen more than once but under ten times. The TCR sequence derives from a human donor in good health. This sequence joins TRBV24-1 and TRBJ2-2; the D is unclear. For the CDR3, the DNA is TGTGCCACCAGGGACGGTAAAACCGGGGAGCTGTTTTTT. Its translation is CATRDGKTGELFF.